This TCR beta chain derives from a study of technical replicates of blood from a few donors. Data came from immunoSEQ multiplex PCR; TCRdb stores just in-frame clones and leaves some out. The sample consists of tens of thousands of clones, roughly 98% of them appearing once. Germline V gives CDR1 WNHNN, CDR2 SYGVQD (reference sequence). J gave up 3 bases and V 9 bases, and 8 bases lay outside the gene matches. This CDR3 spans 14 amino acids. The V gene is TRBV10-1, the J gene TRBJ1-5, with TRBD1 matching 7 bases. Source material: T cells isolated from PBMCs. The source of this sequence is a human donor in good health. The CDR3 region has the DNA TGCGCCAGGCGGACAGGCCCCCTCAATCAGCCCCAGCATTTT. Translating gives CARRTGPLNQPQHF.